These 18 T cell receptor beta chains came from one sample sequenced in a study of blood T cell repertoires in COVID-19. The protocol was immunoSEQ multiplex PCR, while the TCRdb copy is restricted to in-frame clones and leaves out a portion. Here the sample spans about 210,000 clones, about 84% being singletons. Sequencing was done on a sample of peripheral blood. These receptors were obtained from a human donor in a cohort sampled during active COVID-19.

This chain connects TRBV6-6 to TRBJ1-2; 8 nucleotides match TRBD1. Germline CDR1 is MNHNY and CDR2 is SVGAGI (reference sequence). V shed 6 bases and J 6 bases; nucleotides not matched to a gene: 9. The CDR3 loop spans 14 amino acids. The CDR3 loop reads CASSPSRQGNGYTF. CDR3 coding DNA: TGTGCCAGCAGCCCTTCGAGACAGGGGAATGGCTACACCTTC.

In DNA form, the CDR3 reads TGTGCCAGCAGCTTAAGGAACTCTGGTTCTAGTGAGCAGTTCTTC. Protein product: CASSLRNSGSSEQFF. This chain connects TRBV7-6 to TRBJ2-1; D gene uncertain. The CDR3 sequence is 15 residues long. Between the trimmed V and J ends, which lost 2 bases and 9 bases, there was a span of 17 bases. Germline assignment: CDR1 SGHVS and CDR2 FNYEAQ.

The chain links TRBV7-8 to TRBJ1-2; D is possibly TRBD1 (5 bases). CDR1 is SGHVS, CDR2 FQNEAQ, per germline. Trimming took off 3 bases at V and 8 bases at J, with 10 bases between the two ends. The CDR3 runs 12 residues. For the CDR3, the DNA is TGTGCCAGCAGCTTTACCGGGGGAGGCTACACCTTC. As protein: CASSFTGGGYTF.

In regard to this clone: At one end, the junction sequence differs from germline, possibly due to a read error. This chain uses TRBV7-7 with TRBJ2-2, with 10 bases fitting TRBD1. CDR3 length equals 17 residues. Germline loops: CDR1 SSHAT, CDR2 FNYEAQ (reference sequence). The DNA for the CDR3 is TGTGCTAGCAGCTTAATGGCGGGACAGGGGCATCCCGGGGAGCTGTTTTTT. It is translated as CASSLMAGQGHPGELFF.

This chain links TRBV10-3 with TRBJ2-2; possibly TRBD2 for D (5 bases). Trimming removed 4 bases from V and 1 base from J, with 10 bases in between. The CDR3 sequence is 15 residues long. Germline-derived CDR1 and CDR2 are ENHRY and SYGVKD. The CDR3 is CAISVVEGNTGELFF. The CDR3 DNA is TGTGCCATCAGTGTGGTCGAGGGGAACACCGGGGAGCTGTTTTTT.

The gene calls are TRBV4-2 and TRBJ2-3, with 12 positions matching TRBD2. This CDR3 has 19 residues. The V gene end was trimmed by 3 bases and the J gene end by 2 bases; junction bases not matched to a gene: 12. Germline-derived CDR1 and CDR2 are LGHNA and YNFKEQ. The CDR3 region has the DNA TGTGCCAGCAGCCACAGCTGGGCTAGCGGGAGGGCCTCCACAGATACGCAGTATTTT. It specifies CASSHSWASGRASTDTQYF.

The rearrangement joins TRBV6-5 to TRBJ1-5; TRBD1 aligns across 10 bases. Germline trimming cut 6 bases from V and 7 bases from J; bases unmatched to any gene: 9. Germline V gene lookup returns CDR1 MNHEY and CDR2 SVGAGI. This CDR3 has 15 amino acids. The CDR3 region has the DNA TGTGCCAGCAGCTCGACCGGGACAGGGGACCAGCCCCAGCATTTT. As protein: CASSSTGTGDQPQHF.

J is TRBJ2-7 and V is TRBV24-1; TRBD1 matches at 7 bases. After removal of 4 bases from V and 2 bases from J, the junction contained 10 bases not matched to a gene. The germline V gene has CDR1 KGHDR and CDR2 SFDVKD. This CDR3 spans 16 amino acids. The DNA for the CDR3 is TGTGCCACCAGTGACCCTACAGGGGTTGGGACCTACGAGCAGTACTTC. Translating it yields CATSDPTGVGTYEQYF.

The chain has TRBV7-2 and TRBJ1-2, with a tentative D call TRBD1 (6 bases). This CDR3 is 16 amino acids long. V lost 2 bases to trimming and J lost 6 bases, with 19 bases between them. From germline, CDR1 is SGHTA and CDR2 FQGNSA. Here the CDR3 reads CASSLRGRGGRDGYTF. For the CDR3, the DNA is TGTGCCAGCAGCTTACGGGGCAGGGGTGGTAGGGATGGCTACACCTTC.

The chain recombines TRBV19 with TRBJ2-3, with no clear D. Trimming cost V 3 bases and J 1 base, with 14 bases left between them. Germline V gene data show CDR1 as LNHDA and CDR2 as SQIVND (reference sequence). There are 16 residues in the CDR3. CDR3 coding DNA: TGTGCCAGTAGTATTCCGGCGGTGTGGGGCACAGATACGCAGTATTTT. Translating it yields CASSIPAVWGTDTQYF.

Only a few counts were recorded for this clone. The chain combines TRBV4-1 with TRBJ1-5; D is possibly TRBD1 (5 bases). The CDR3 sequence is 17 residues long. The germline gives CDR1 MGHRA, CDR2 YSYEKL. The ends were cut back, 4 bases at V and 2 bases at J, with 18 bases in the middle. This chain's CDR3 is CASSRDSSGFRNQPQHF. In DNA, the CDR3 is TGCGCCAGCAGCCGCGATTCCTCAGGGTTCCGCAATCAGCCCCAGCATTTT.

The chain couples TRBV6-5 to TRBJ1-2, with D perhaps matching TRBD1 (6 bases). Germline-derived CDR1 and CDR2 are MNHEY and SVGAGI. Trimming took off 3 bases at V and 4 bases at J, with 18 bases between the two ends. This CDR3 contains 16 residues. The CDR3 DNA reads as TGTGCCAGCAGTTATAAAGGGTGGGGGCTTGGCTATGGCTACACCTTC. The encoded protein is CASSYKGWGLGYGYTF.

This chain's CDR3 is CASSSGHPNTEAFF. In DNA, the CDR3 is TGTGCCAGCAGCTCCGGACACCCGAACACTGAAGCTTTCTTT. The rearrangement uses TRBV3-1 (or the pseudogene TRBV3-2) and TRBJ1-1; tentative D call: TRBD1 (5 bases). The CDR3 spans 14 residues. V lost 5 bases, J lost 1 base, and 11 bases lay in between. Germline V CDR1 and CDR2: LGHDT, YNNKEL (reference sequence).

The chain employs TRBV27 and TRBJ1-6; 7 bases agree with TRBD1. V was pared by 5 bases and J by 6 bases, with 7 bases of the junction left unmatched. The CDR3 is 15 residues long. Germline V gives CDR1 MNHEY, CDR2 SMNVEV (reference sequence). This chain's CDR3 is CASSLNRGGNSPLHF. CDR3 DNA sequence: TGTGCCAGCAGTCTAAACAGGGGTGGTAATTCACCCCTCCACTTT.

The CDR3 nucleotides read TGTGCCAGCAGTCCCCGGAGGACTAGCGGGGGGGCATTGACCGGGGAGCTGTTTTTT. Translation gives CASSPRRTSGGALTGELFF. The chain carries TRBV6-2 or TRBV6-3 and TRBJ2-2, with 15 bases fitting TRBD2. CDR3 length equals 19 residues. Germline V gene lookup returns CDR1 MNHEY and CDR2 SVGEGT. V was clipped by 5 bases and J by 5 bases; unmatched bases: 12.

Here the CDR3 reads CASSPTGGSTDTQYF. In DNA, the CDR3 is TGTGCCAGCAGCCCGACAGGGGGGAGCACAGATACGCAGTATTTT. The rearrangement links TRBV21-1 to TRBJ2-3; the table's D call of TRBD1 was not tested on the DNA. TRBV21-1 is labeled a pseudogene. This CDR3 is built from 15 residues.

The chain recombines TRBV11-1 with TRBJ2-4; 8 bases align to TRBD2. The J segment lost 1 base and the V segment lost 6 bases, leaving 5 bases of the junction unmatched. The CDR3 is 15 residues long. Germline-derived CDR1 and CDR2 are SGHAT and FQDESV (reference sequence). CDR3 coding DNA: TGTGCCAGCAGACCTCGCGGGGGGGCCAAAAACATTCAGTACTTC. This sequence encodes CASRPRGGAKNIQYF.

This clone was picked up one time. This chain uses TRBV19 with TRBJ2-7, with D possibly being TRBD2 (6 bases). This CDR3 is built from 14 residues. The V end was cut by 3 bases, the J end by 4 bases, with 13 bases between. Germline CDR1 is LNHDA and CDR2 is SQIVND (reference sequence). The CDR3 DNA follows: TGTGCCAGTAGTATCGAGGGAGGCGAGTACGAGCAGTACTTC. It codes for CASSIEGGEYEQYF.